These T cell receptor beta chains were read from a single sample in a study of technical replicates of blood from four donors. TCRdb's copy holds only in-frame clones and misses some; the assay was immunoSEQ multiplex PCR. Among about 97,000 clones listed, less than 95% were seen once. Sequenced material: T cells isolated from PBMCs. These receptors were taken from a human donor in good health. CDR3s include the opening cysteine and the closing phenylalanine or tryptophan. A D gene is named only where the DNA matches it firmly. Clone size is stated in some rows and not others, as once, few, many or a class when expanded.

cdr3_aa: CASSLSDRRDNEQFF
cdr3_nt: TGCGCCAGCAGCCTGTCGGACAGGAGAGACAATGAGCAGTTCTTC
v_call: TRBV4-1
j_call: TRBJ2-1
d_call: TRBD1
clone_size: .

cdr3_aa: CATSREKTEGGYEQYF
cdr3_nt: TGTGCCACCAGCAGGGAAAAGACTGAGGGAGGCTACGAGCAGTACTTC
v_call: TRBV15
j_call: TRBJ2-7
d_call: .
clone_size: .

cdr3_aa: CASRAPGQGSSYEQYF
cdr3_nt: TGTGCCAGCAGAGCGCCGGGACAGGGGTCCTCCTACGAGCAGTACTTC
v_call: TRBV28
j_call: TRBJ2-7
d_call: TRBD1
clone_size: .

cdr3_aa: CASRGGPNEKLFF
cdr3_nt: TGTGCCAGCAGGGGTGGGCCAAATGAAAAACTGTTTTTT
v_call: TRBV28
j_call: TRBJ1-4
d_call: .
clone_size: .

cdr3_aa: CASSYSQNTEAFF
cdr3_nt: TGTGCCAGCAGTTACTCCCAGAACACTGAAGCTTTCTTT
v_call: TRBV6-5
j_call: TRBJ1-1
d_call: .
clone_size: few

cdr3_aa: CASSLSTGSNQPQHF
cdr3_nt: TGTGCCAGCAGTTTATCAACAGGGAGCAATCAGCCCCAGCATTTT
v_call: TRBV27
j_call: TRBJ1-5
d_call: .
clone_size: .

cdr3_aa: CASSQVFSGQETQYF
cdr3_nt: TGCGCCAGCAGCCAAGTTTTTTCGGGGCAAGAGACCCAGTACTTC
v_call: TRBV4-3
j_call: TRBJ2-5
d_call: .
clone_size: .

cdr3_aa: CASSIGGSYEQYF
cdr3_nt: TGTGCCAGCAGTATCGGGGGCTCCTACGAGCAGTACTTC
v_call: TRBV6-1
j_call: TRBJ2-7
d_call: .
clone_size: .

cdr3_aa: CASSQEGGSYNEQFF
cdr3_nt: TGTGCCAGCAGCCAAGAGGGGGGCTCCTACAATGAGCAGTTCTTC
v_call: TRBV4-2
j_call: TRBJ2-1
d_call: .
clone_size: .

cdr3_aa: CASSPGLLIAKNIQYF
cdr3_nt: TGTGCCAGCAGCCCCGGACTTCTAATAGCCAAAAACATTCAGTACTTC
v_call: TRBV5-5
j_call: TRBJ2-4
d_call: .
clone_size: .